A single sample gave rise to the 5 T cell receptor beta chains below, sequenced in a study of cytomegalovirus exposure and HLA in healthy donors. PCR was performed using 60 Vbeta and 13 Jbeta primers. Clones were sequenced by immunoSEQ multiplex PCR, and TCRdb holds only the in-frame ones, with some missing. The table has approximately 140,000 clones, around 79% seen once. The sequenced sample consisted of PBMCs. These receptors all come from a female donor in good health and CMV-seronegative.

The V call is TRBV6-5, the J call TRBJ2-2, with 8 bases identical to TRBD1. There are 16 residues in the CDR3. Trimming at V came to 0 bases and at J to 6 bases, leaving 6 bases not matched to a gene. Germline V gives CDR1 MNHEY, CDR2 SVGAGI. The CDR3 sequence: CASSYSAGGWSGELFF. DNA of the CDR3: TGTGCCAGCAGTTACTCGGCAGGGGGCTGGTCCGGGGAGCTGTTTTTT.

The rearrangement joins TRBV28 to TRBJ1-2; D is perhaps TRBD1 (6 bases). This CDR3 region has 14 residues. The V end was cut by 4 bases, the J end by 1 base, with 10 bases between. Germline V CDR1 and CDR2: MDHEN, SYDVKM. The DNA of the CDR3 is TGTGCCAGCAGTTCCAACAGGGTTAACTATGGCTACACCTTC. Translating it yields CASSSNRVNYGYTF.

The rearrangement links TRBV9 to TRBJ2-5, with D tentatively TRBD2 (5 bases). Trimming took 7 bases from V and 2 from J, leaving 12 bases between them. The length of the CDR3 is 13 residues. CDR1 is SGDLS and CDR2 is YYNGEE in the germline V gene. The CDR3 sequence: CASGRGQQETQYF. CDR3 coding DNA: TGTGCCAGCGGGAGAGGGCAGCAAGAGACCCAGTACTTC.

The chain recombines TRBV7-2 with TRBJ2-2, with 8 bases lining up with TRBD2. Germline loops: CDR1 SGHTA, CDR2 FQGNSA. This CDR3 is built from 13 residues. J was trimmed by 6 bases and V by 5 bases; bases with no gene match: 2. This chain's CDR3 is CASSRGGSGELFF. The CDR3 coding sequence is TGTGCCAGCAGCCGGGGGGGTTCCGGGGAGCTGTTTTTT.

The chain combines TRBV18 with TRBJ2-3; D not certain. V was clipped by 6 bases and J by 4 bases, with 11 bases between them. This CDR3 has 13 amino acids. Germline loops: CDR1 KGHSH, CDR2 LQKENI. CDR3 nucleotides: TGTGCCAGCTCCTCCCGTCCCGCAGATACGCAGTATTTT. It is translated as CASSSRPADTQYF.